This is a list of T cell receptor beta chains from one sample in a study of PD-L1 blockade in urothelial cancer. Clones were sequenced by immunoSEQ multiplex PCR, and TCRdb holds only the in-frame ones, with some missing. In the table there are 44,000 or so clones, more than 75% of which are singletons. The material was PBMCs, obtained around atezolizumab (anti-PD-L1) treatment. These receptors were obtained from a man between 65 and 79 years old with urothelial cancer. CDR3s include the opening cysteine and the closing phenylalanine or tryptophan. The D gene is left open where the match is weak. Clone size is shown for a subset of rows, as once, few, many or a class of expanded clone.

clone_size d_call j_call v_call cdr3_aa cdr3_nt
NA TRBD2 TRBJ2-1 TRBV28 CATRLAGPYEQFF TGTGCCACTAGACTAGCGGGACCCTATGAGCAGTTCTTC
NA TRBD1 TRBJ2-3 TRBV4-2 CASSLGTAMDTRGTDTQYF TGTGCCAGCAGCCTCGGGACAGCCATGGACACCCGGGGCACAGATACGCAGTATTTT
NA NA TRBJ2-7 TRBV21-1 CASSPPRKGQAYEQYF TGTGCCAGCAGTCCCCCCCGAAAGGGACAGGCCTACGAGCAGTACTTC
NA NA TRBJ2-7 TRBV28 CASSLSGTPYEQYF TGTGCCAGCAGTTTGTCCGGGACACCCTACGAGCAGTACTTC
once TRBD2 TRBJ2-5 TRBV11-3 CASSLGAGAGETQYF TGTGCCAGCAGCTTAGGAGCGGGAGCGGGGGAGACCCAGTACTTC
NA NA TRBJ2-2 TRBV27 CASAPGLPGELFF TGTGCCAGCGCCCCAGGACTCCCCGGGGAGCTGTTTTTT
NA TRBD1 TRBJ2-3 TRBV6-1 CASRHGTGSGDTQYF TGTGCCAGCAGACACGGGACAGGAAGTGGGGATACGCAGTATTTT
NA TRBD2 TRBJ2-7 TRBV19 CASSNLPSGGGYEQYF TGTGCCAGTAGTAATCTCCCCTCGGGAGGGGGCTACGAGCAGTACTTC
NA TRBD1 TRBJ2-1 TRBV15 CATSRVRTGTNEQFF TGTGCCACCAGCAGAGTTCGGACAGGTACCAATGAGCAGTTCTTC
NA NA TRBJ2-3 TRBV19 CATREGLHTQYF TGTGCCACACGCGAGGGCCTACATACGCAGTATTTT
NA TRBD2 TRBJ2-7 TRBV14 CASSLLKSSIAGATYEQYF TGTGCCAGCAGCCTACTCAAATCATCTATAGCGGGCGCGACCTACGAGCAGTACTTC
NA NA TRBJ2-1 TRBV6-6 CASRQYNEQFF TGTGCCAGCAGACAGTACAATGAGCAGTTCTTC
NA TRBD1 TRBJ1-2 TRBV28 CASIGGGFYGYTF TGTGCCAGCATAGGAGGGGGCTTCTATGGCTACACCTTC
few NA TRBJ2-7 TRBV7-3 CASSPPGQQAEQYF TGTGCCAGCAGCCCTCCCGGACAGCAGGCTGAGCAGTACTTC
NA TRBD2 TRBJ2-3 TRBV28 CASSSGGTDTQYF TGTGCCAGCAGTAGCGGGGGCACAGATACGCAGTATTTT
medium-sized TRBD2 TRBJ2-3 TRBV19 CASSIGPSGGAPADTQYF TGTGCCAGTAGTATCGGCCCTAGCGGGGGGGCCCCCGCAGATACGCAGTATTTT
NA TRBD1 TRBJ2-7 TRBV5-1 CASSLEGGRAEQYF TGCGCCAGCAGCTTAGAAGGGGGCAGGGCCGAGCAGTACTTC
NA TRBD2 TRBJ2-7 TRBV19 CASRSSAGRPYEQYF TGTGCCAGTAGATCCTCAGCGGGACGGCCCTACGAGCAGTACTTC
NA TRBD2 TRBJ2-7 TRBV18 CASSPPGLVPQYF TGTGCCAGCTCCCCACCGGGACTAGTACCGCAGTACTTC
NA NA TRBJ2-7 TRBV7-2 CASSLRDRGGTGQYF TGTGCCAGCAGCTTACGAGACAGGGGAGGGACCGGGCAGTACTTC
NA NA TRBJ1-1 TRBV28 CASGLRGTEAFF TGTGCCAGCGGACTCCGAGGGACAGAAGCTTTCTTT
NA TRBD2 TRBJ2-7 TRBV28 CASIPGEGSLEQYF TGTGCCAGCATCCCCGGGGAGGGCTCGCTCGAGCAGTACTTC
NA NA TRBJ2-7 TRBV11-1 CASSSTQMIYEQYF TGTGCCAGCAGCTCAACCCAGATGATCTACGAGCAGTACTTC
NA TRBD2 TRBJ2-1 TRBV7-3 CASSPGTSGIVSEQFF TGTGCCAGCAGCCCCGGGACTAGCGGGATAGTAAGCGAGCAGTTCTTC
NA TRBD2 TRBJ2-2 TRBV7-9 CASSFRLAGVTGELFF TGTGCCAGCAGCTTTAGACTAGCGGGAGTCACCGGGGAGCTGTTTTTT
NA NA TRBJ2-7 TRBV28 CASSLDPREQYF TGTGCCAGCAGTCTAGACCCCCGCGAGCAGTACTTC
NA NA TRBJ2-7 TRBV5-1 CASSSQGYEQYF TGCGCCAGCAGCTCCCAGGGCTACGAGCAGTACTTC
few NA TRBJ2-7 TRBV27 CASSWDSSYEQYF TGTGCCAGCAGTTGGGACTCCTCCTACGAGCAGTACTTC
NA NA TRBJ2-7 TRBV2 CASTDGGRGNEQYF TGTGCCAGCACCGACGGGGGGCGCGGAAACGAGCAGTACTTC
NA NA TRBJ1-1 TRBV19 CASSWSQGINTEAFF TGTGCCAGTAGCTGGTCGCAGGGGATAAACACTGAAGCTTTCTTT
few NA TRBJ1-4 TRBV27 CASSPYLPAGEKLFF TGTGCCAGCAGTCCTTACTTACCCGCGGGGGAAAAACTGTTTTTT
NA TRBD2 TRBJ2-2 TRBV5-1 CASSVTSGTAGELFF TGCGCCAGCAGCGTGACTAGCGGGACGGCCGGGGAGCTGTTTTTT
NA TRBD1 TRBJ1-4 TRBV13 CASSLAGQGSTNEKLFF TGTGCCAGCAGCTTAGCCGGACAGGGTTCAACTAATGAAAAACTGTTTTTT
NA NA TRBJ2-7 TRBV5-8 CASSLVRRTLYEQYF TGTGCCAGCAGCTTGGTGAGGAGGACGCTCTACGAGCAGTACTTC
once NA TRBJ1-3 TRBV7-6 CASSITGPPGNTIYF TGTGCCAGCAGCATCACAGGGCCCCCTGGAAACACCATATATTTT
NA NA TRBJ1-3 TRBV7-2 CASSQRTGNTIYF TGTGCCAGCAGCCAACGGACAGGAAACACCATATATTTT
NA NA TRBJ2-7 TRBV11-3 CASSLRGTSGEQYF TGTGCCAGCAGCTTAAGGGGAACCTCGGGCGAGCAGTACTTC
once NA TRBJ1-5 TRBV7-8 CASSLSQAPYQPQHF TGTGCCAGCAGCTTATCCCAGGCCCCTTATCAGCCCCAGCATTTT
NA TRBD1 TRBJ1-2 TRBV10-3 CAISEPGQPYGYTF TGTGCCATCAGTGAACCGGGACAGCCCTATGGCTACACCTTC
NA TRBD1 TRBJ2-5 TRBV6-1 CASRADRGPSNQYF TGTGCCAGCAGAGCCGACAGGGGCCCGTCGAACCAGTACTTC
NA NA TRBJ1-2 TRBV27 CASSFGQGNYGYTF TGTGCCAGCAGTTTCGGTCAGGGGAACTATGGCTACACCTTC